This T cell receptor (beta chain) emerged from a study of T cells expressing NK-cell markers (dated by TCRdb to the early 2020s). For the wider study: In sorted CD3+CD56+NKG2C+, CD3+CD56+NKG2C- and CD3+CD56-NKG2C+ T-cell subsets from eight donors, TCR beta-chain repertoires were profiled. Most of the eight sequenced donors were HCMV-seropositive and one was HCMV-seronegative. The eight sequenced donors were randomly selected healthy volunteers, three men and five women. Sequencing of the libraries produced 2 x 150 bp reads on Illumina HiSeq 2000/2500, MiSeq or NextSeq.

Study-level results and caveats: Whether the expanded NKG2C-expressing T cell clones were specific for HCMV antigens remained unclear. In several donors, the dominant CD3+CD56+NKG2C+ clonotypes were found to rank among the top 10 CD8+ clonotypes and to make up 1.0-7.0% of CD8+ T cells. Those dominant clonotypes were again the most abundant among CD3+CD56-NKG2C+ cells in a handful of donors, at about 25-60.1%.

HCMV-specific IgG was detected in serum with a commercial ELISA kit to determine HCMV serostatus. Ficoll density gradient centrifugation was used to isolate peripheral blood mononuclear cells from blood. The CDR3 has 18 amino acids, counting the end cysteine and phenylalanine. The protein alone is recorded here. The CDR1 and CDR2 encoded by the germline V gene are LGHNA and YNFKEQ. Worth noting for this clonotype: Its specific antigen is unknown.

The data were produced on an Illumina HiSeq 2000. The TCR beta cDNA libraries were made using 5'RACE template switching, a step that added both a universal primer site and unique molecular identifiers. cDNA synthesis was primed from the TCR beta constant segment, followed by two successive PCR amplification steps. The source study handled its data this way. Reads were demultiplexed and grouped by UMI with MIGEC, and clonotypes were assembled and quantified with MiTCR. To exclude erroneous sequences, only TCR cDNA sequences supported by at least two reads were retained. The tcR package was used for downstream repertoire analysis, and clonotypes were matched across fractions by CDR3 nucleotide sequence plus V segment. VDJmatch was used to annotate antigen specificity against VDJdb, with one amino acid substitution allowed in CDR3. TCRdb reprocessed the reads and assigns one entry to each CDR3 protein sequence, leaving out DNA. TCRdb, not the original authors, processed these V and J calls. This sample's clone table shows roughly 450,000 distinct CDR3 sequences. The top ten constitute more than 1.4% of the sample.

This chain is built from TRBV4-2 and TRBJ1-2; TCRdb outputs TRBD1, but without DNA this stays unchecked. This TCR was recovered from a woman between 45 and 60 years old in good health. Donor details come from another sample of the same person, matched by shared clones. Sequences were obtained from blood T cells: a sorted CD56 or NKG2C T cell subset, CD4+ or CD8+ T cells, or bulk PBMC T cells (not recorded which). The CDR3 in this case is CASSQDLRASSFNYGYTF.